Here is one T cell receptor (beta chain) with its context. Its target is not known. Other DNA sequences from this sample encode an identical CDR3 as well. For each subset, genomic DNA was distributed in equal portions over several immunoSEQ plates. Repertoires were generated with immunoSEQ multiplex PCR, while TCRdb's copy carries only in-frame clones and drops some. Of more than 2,000,000 clones in the sample, about 92% are singletons; the top ten hold about 0.41%. The data originate from a study of shared clonotypes between healthy human individuals. V lost 0 bases to trimming and J lost 5 bases, with 10 bases between them. The length of the CDR3 is 14 residues. The germline V gene has CDR1 MNHEY and CDR2 SVGAGI. Study-level points and caveats: Few donors restricted represented genetic and exposure-history diversity. Naive subsets typically showed greater estimated richness than memory subsets.

What was sequenced was naive CD4+ T cells from PBMCs. This sample's subset: CD45RA+ positively selected. This chain joins TRBV6-5 and TRBJ1-2, with a tentative D call TRBD1 (6 bases). The TCR sequence derives from a man between 18 and 29 years old in good health. Some clones in this sample may be carry-over from other donors' samples. The DNA of the CDR3 is TGTGCCAGCAGTTACTCGGGGGGCCCTTATGGCTACACCTTC. Protein: CASSYSGGPYGYTF.